This TCR beta chain originates from a study of T cells in tumors after PD-1 blockade. Study overall: No patient had prior checkpoint blockade, systemic immunosuppression, or radiotherapy within 4 weeks. A subset received ongoing vismodegib 150 mg daily alongside anti-PD-1 therapy.

CDR1 and CDR2 from the germline V gene are SGDLS and YYNGEE. The CDR3 has 15 residues. The trim removed 1 base at V and 6 bases at J, leaving 5 bases unmatched. Clones were read by immunoSEQ multiplex PCR, and TCRdb kept only the in-frame ones, dropping some. This sample yields approximately 60,000 clones, of which approximately 79% are seen a single time; approximately 4.5% belongs to the top ten. Specimen: PBMCs, collected after anti-PD-1 treatment. The gene calls are TRBV9 and TRBJ1-2; 11 bases are shared with TRBD1. This clonotype originated in a human donor with basal cell carcinoma. CDR3 coding DNA: TGTGCCAGCAGCGTAAGGACAGGGGGCGCCAATGGCTACACCTTC. Protein: CASSVRTGGANGYTF.